The 18 T cell receptor beta chains listed next were all sequenced from one sample in a study of beta chain features in type 1 diabetes. TCRB transcripts that were expressed got sequenced, as all of the isolated RNA had been reverse transcribed. Profiling relied on immunoSEQ multiplex PCR, and the TCRdb table lists in-frame clones only, not all of them. The table lists hundreds of thousands of clones, about an eighth of them singletons. These receptors are not linked to any known antigen. Overall study findings and caveats: Significant though moderate, a shortening of TCRB CDR3s appeared in all four CD4+ subsets of Type 1 diabetes patients.

What was sequenced was naive CD4+ T cells from blood. Source of these receptors: a man between 18 and 35 years old with type 1 diabetes.

This clone was detected a few times. The chain uses TRBV5-6 and TRBJ1-1, with D uncertain. The CDR3 is made up of 12 amino acids. Trimming left V 1 base short and J 6 bases short, with 7 bases between. Germline lookup yields CDR1 SGHDT and CDR2 YYEEEE. The CDR3 protein is CASSLYIAEAFF. Written as DNA, the CDR3 is TGTGCCAGCAGCTTGTATATCGCTGAAGCTTTCTTT.

This clone was seen a handful of times. V usage is TRBV5-1 and J usage is TRBJ2-1; 8 nucleotides agree with TRBD2. After removal of 2 bases from V and 9 bases from J, the junction contained 7 bases not matched to a gene. Per the germline V gene, CDR1 is SGHRS and CDR2 is YFSETQ. This CDR3 is built from 14 residues. CDR3 nucleotide sequence: TGCGCCAGCAGCTTCTCGGGGGGGCCAAGTGAGCAGTTCTTC. Encoded protein: CASSFSGGPSEQFF.

About this clone itself: The same CDR3 also results from other DNA sequences found in this sample. The rearrangement links TRBV7-9 to TRBJ2-7, with D perhaps given as TRBD1 or TRBD2 (6 bases each). Germline V gene data show CDR1 as SEHNR and CDR2 as FQNEAQ (reference sequence). Trimming took off 4 bases at V and 4 bases at J, with 14 bases between the two ends. The CDR3 has 14 residues. For the CDR3, the DNA is TGTGCCAGCAGCTCGGGTGGAGGGGGGTACGAGCAGTACTTC. It translates to CASSSGGGGYEQYF.

The rearrangement uses TRBV30 and TRBJ1-2, with D unresolved. CDR1 and CDR2 (germline): GTSNPN, SVGIG (reference sequence). There are 11 residues in the CDR3. Trimming took 5 bases from V and 6 from J, leaving 10 bases between them. CDR3 loop: CAWVLGHGYTF. The CDR3 DNA sequence: TGTGCCTGGGTCTTAGGCCATGGCTACACCTTC.

This clone was seen only a few times. The chain combines TRBV29-1 with TRBJ2-7; the D gene is possibly TRBD1 (6 bases). In germline, CDR1 is SQVTM, CDR2 ANQGSEA. V lost 4 bases, J lost 3 bases, and 16 bases lay in between. This CDR3 region has 14 residues. The DNA of the CDR3 is TGCAGCGTTGGGTACCTTGGACAGAACTACGAGCAGTACTTC. This encodes CSVGYLGQNYEQYF.

The chain has TRBV29-1 and TRBJ1-1; 7 bases align to TRBD1. In germline, CDR1 is SQVTM, CDR2 ANQGSEA. The CDR3 runs to 14 residues. J was trimmed by 1 base and V by 8 bases; bases with no gene match: 10. CDR3 residues: CSSKSGGKNTEAFF. DNA for the CDR3: TGCAGCTCCAAGTCAGGGGGGAAGAACACTGAAGCTTTCTTT.

Remarks on this clone: The same CDR3 arises from other DNA sequences in this sample as well. The CDR3 protein is CASSLGAGNTEAFF. CDR3 DNA sequence: TGCGCCAGCAGCTTGGGAGCGGGGAACACTGAAGCTTTCTTT. This chain joins TRBV5-1 and TRBJ1-1; D not resolved. The germline CDR1 and CDR2 sequences are SGHRS and YFSETQ. This CDR3 region has 14 residues. Trimming shortened V by 0 bases and J by 1 base, and 7 bases separated the two germline ends.

This clone was recorded a few times. J is TRBJ2-7 and V is TRBV23-1, with 12 bases that match TRBD2. TRBV23-1 qualifies as an ORF whose function is uncertain. V lost 11 bases to trimming and J lost 6 bases; unmatched junction nucleotides: 14. The CDR3 sequence is 15 residues long. CDR3 nucleotides: TGCGCCCCACGGACTAGCGGGGCGAGTACCTCCGAGCAGTACTTC. This sequence encodes CAPRTSGASTSEQYF.

The V and J genes are TRBV10-3 and TRBJ2-7, with 8 bases identical to TRBD1. Germline V gene sequence: CDR1 ENHRY, CDR2 SYGVKD. Trimming removed 6 bases from V and 3 bases from J; junction bases left unmatched: 7. The CDR3 is 14 residues long. CDR3 sequence: CAISPGQGNYEQYF. Here the CDR3 DNA reads TGTGCCATCAGCCCCGGACAGGGAAACTACGAGCAGTACTTC.

This clone was seen a few times. The chain joins TRBV4-1 to TRBJ2-1; a weak D match, TRBD1 (5 bases). The CDR3 sequence is 16 residues long. V was pared by 0 bases and J by 9 bases, with 18 bases between. Germline CDR1 MGHRA, CDR2 YSYEKL. The CDR3 sequence: CASSQEGDPMGSEQFF. Here the CDR3 DNA reads TGCGCCAGCAGCCAAGAAGGGGATCCTATGGGCTCTGAGCAGTTCTTC.

V and J are TRBV11-2 and TRBJ2-7; 7 bases are shared with TRBD1. Germline CDR1 and CDR2: SGHAT and FQNNGV. The ends lost 1 base at V and 0 bases at J; junction bases unmatched: 6. The length of the CDR3 is 16 residues. The CDR3 region is CASSLGGQLVSYEQYF. The CDR3 DNA reads TGTGCCAGCAGCTTAGGGGGACAGCTAGTCTCCTACGAGCAGTACTTC.

This clone was observed a handful of times. V and J are TRBV6-5 and TRBJ2-7; 8 positions match TRBD2. This CDR3 has 15 amino acids. Germline-derived CDR1 and CDR2 are MNHEY and SVGAGI. Trimming removed 6 bases from V and 3 bases from J; junction bases left unmatched: 10. For the CDR3, the DNA is TGTGCCAGCAGAAGGGGGATAGCGGGACTCTACGAGCAGTACTTC. The encoded protein is CASRRGIAGLYEQYF.

The chain uses TRBV29-1 and TRBJ1-4; 7 bases are shared with TRBD1. Germline lookup yields CDR1 SQVTM and CDR2 ANQGSEA. The junction had 3 bases not matched to a gene; V was cut back by 6 bases and J by 5 bases. The CDR3 has 12 residues. CDR3 DNA sequence: TGCAGCGTGGCGGACAGGAATGAAAAACTGTTTTTT. Its translation is CSVADRNEKLFF.

Only a few counts were recorded for this clone. This specimen includes other DNA sequences encoding the same CDR3. This chain uses TRBV18 with TRBJ1-1; D gene uncertain. The V gene lost 6 bases and the J gene lost 2 bases, with 10 bases spanning the gap. This CDR3 region has 13 residues. Germline V gene sequence: CDR1 KGHSH, CDR2 LQKENI. In DNA, the CDR3 is TGTGCCAGCTCGCCAAACTTAAACACTGAAGCTTTCTTT. Amino acids: CASSPNLNTEAFF.

This clone was detected a few times. J is TRBJ2-1 and V is TRBV11-1, with a possible D match to TRBD2 (6 bases). The germline V and J ends were trimmed by 5 bases and 4 bases, with 15 bases remaining between them. There are 15 residues in the CDR3. Germline lookup yields CDR1 SGHAT and CDR2 FQDESV (reference sequence). In DNA, the CDR3 is TGTGCCAGCAGCCCGGGAGTCCCCTTATACAATGAGCAGTTCTTC. Protein: CASSPGVPLYNEQFF.

This clone was seen a few times. V gene TRBV5-1 combines with J gene TRBJ2-5, with D perhaps matching TRBD1 or TRBD2 (5 bases each). CDR1 is SGHRS and CDR2 is YFSETQ in the germline V gene. V dropped 4 bases and J dropped 3 bases, with 16 bases sitting between them. The CDR3 is 15 residues long. The CDR3 DNA is TGCGCCAGCAGCCCAGGGACGGCGCACGAAGAGACCCAGTACTTC. Its protein product is CASSPGTAHEETQYF.

Only a few counts were recorded for this clone. The J gene is TRBJ1-5, the V gene TRBV27, with TRBD1 matching over 7 bases. CDR3 length: 13 amino acids. The J segment lost 5 bases and the V segment lost 7 bases, leaving 5 bases of the junction unmatched. The germline V gene encodes CDR1 MNHEY and CDR2 SMNVEV (reference sequence). DNA of the CDR3: TGTGCCAGCACGACAGGGAGGGATCAGCCCCAGCATTTT. This encodes CASTTGRDQPQHF.

The chain employs TRBV11-2 and TRBJ2-1; D unresolved. Germline CDR1 and CDR2: SGHAT and FQNNGV. The CDR3 totals 14 residues. V dropped 4 bases and J dropped 5 bases, with 12 bases sitting between them. CDR3: CASSWAPGNNEQFF. The CDR3 bases are TGTGCCAGCAGCTGGGCCCCTGGAAACAATGAGCAGTTCTTC.